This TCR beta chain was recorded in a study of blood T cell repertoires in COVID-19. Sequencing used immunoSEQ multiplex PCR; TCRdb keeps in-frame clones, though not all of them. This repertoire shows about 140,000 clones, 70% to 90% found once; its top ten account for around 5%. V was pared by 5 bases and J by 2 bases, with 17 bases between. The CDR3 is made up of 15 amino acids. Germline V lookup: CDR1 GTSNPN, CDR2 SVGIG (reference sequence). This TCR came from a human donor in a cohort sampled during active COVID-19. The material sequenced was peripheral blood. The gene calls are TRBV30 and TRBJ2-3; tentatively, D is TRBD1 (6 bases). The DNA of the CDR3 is TGTGCCTGGGGCCTTCAGGGGCCCGCCACAGATACGCAGTATTTT. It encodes CAWGLQGPATDTQYF.